This TCR beta chain originates from a study of T cell responses to AZD1222 COVID-19 vaccine. Trimming pared 4 bases from V and 7 bases from J, leaving 13 bases between. The germline CDR1 and CDR2 sequences are SQVTM and ANQGSEA. This CDR3 has 12 amino acids. TCRdb keeps only in-frame clones here, not all; method: immunoSEQ multiplex PCR. This sample has roughly 100,000 clones, with over 75% found just once. Concerning this clone itself: What it binds is unknown.

General observations from the study: Spike as a whole was targeted by vaccine-associated CD4 TCRs, dominant at 160-218 and 743-854.

This chain links TRBV29-1 with TRBJ1-2, with D unclear. The sequence derives from an adult in good health. Sequences were derived from peripheral blood, sampled on day 0 of AZD1222 vaccination. CDR3 region: CSVVTVDGGYTF. The CDR3 DNA reads as TGCAGCGTTGTAACAGTGGACGGTGGCTACACCTTC.